One sample yielded the 28 T cell receptor beta chains listed below, sequenced in a study of blood T cell repertoires in COVID-19. Profiling relied on immunoSEQ multiplex PCR, and the TCRdb table lists in-frame clones only, not all of them. This sample has fewer than 300,000 clones, with 90% found just once. Sequencing was carried out using PBMCs or T cells enriched from blood (not recorded which). These receptors all come from a woman aged 25-40 years who had recovered from COVID-19.

The V gene is TRBV28, the J gene TRBJ2-7, with 9 bases matching TRBD1. There are 13 residues in the CDR3. Looked up from germline, CDR1 is MDHEN and CDR2 is SYDVKM. Trimming took 6 bases from V and 9 from J; bases not matched to a gene: 9. CDR3 nucleotides: TGTGCCAGCAGCGATAGGACAGGGGAGGTGCAGTACTTC. Residues: CASSDRTGEVQYF.

The rearrangement uses TRBV2 and TRBJ1-2; D call uncertain. The CDR3 length is 12 residues. V was shortened by 7 bases and J by 4 bases, with 10 bases between the two germline ends. Germline V gene data show CDR1 as SNHLY and CDR2 as FYNNEI. In DNA, the CDR3 is TGTGCCAGCACTGGGCATTCCTATGGCTACACCTTC. It codes for CASTGHSYGYTF.

The genes are TRBV7-9 and TRBJ2-3, with 8 positions matching TRBD1. This CDR3 has 16 amino acids. Germline assignment: CDR1 SEHNR and CDR2 FQNEAQ (reference sequence). V dropped 1 base and J dropped 3; count of bases not matched to a gene: 6. The CDR3 DNA reads TGTGCCAGCAGCTTAGGACAGGGGTCAAGTACAGATACGCAGTATTTT. Protein sequence: CASSLGQGSSTDTQYF.

The chain employs TRBV2 and TRBJ2-7, with TRBD2 matching 13 bases. CDR1 SNHLY and CDR2 FYNNEI come from the germline V gene. The CDR3 sequence is 16 residues long. The ends lost 5 bases at V and 5 bases at J; junction bases unmatched: 9. DNA of the CDR3: TGTGCCAGCAGTAAGACTAGCGGGAGGTCCCTTCACGAGCAGTACTTC. This translates into CASSKTSGRSLHEQYF.

J is TRBJ2-5 and V is TRBV5-4, with D perhaps TRBD2 (5 bases). The V gene's germline CDR1 is SGHNT and CDR2 YYREEE (reference sequence). The CDR3 contains 15 residues. V was trimmed by 4 bases and J by 0 bases, leaving 13 bases between them. The chain's CDR3 is CASSLRTQYQETQYF. The CDR3 DNA reads TGTGCCAGCAGCCTCCGGACTCAGTACCAAGAGACCCAGTACTTC.

In this sample, this clone turned up once. The rearrangement uses TRBV6-5 and TRBJ2-7; D gene ambiguous. Germline V gene data show CDR1 as MNHEY and CDR2 as SVGAGI. The CDR3 covers 14 residues. Trimming cost V 5 bases and J 4 bases, with 15 bases left between them. CDR3 sequence (DNA): TGTGCCAGCAGTCTCAACGTTGTCGAGTACGAGCAGTACTTC. It is translated as CASSLNVVEYEQYF.

The count of this clone is one. The chain employs TRBV20-1 and TRBJ2-1; 8 positions agree with TRBD2. Per the germline V gene, CDR1 is DFQATT and CDR2 is SNEGSKA (reference sequence). V shed 3 bases and J 4 bases; nucleotides not matched to a gene: 14. The CDR3 has 17 amino acids. The CDR3 nucleotides read TGCAGTGCTAGTTCAGCTCGGACTAGCAAATTATACAATGAGCAGTTCTTC. Protein: CSASSARTSKLYNEQFF.

This clone has a single count. This chain joins TRBV28 and TRBJ1-5, with TRBD1 matching over 7 bases. The CDR3 spans 14 residues. Germline V gene lookup returns CDR1 MDHEN and CDR2 SYDVKM. The trim removed 4 bases at V and 5 bases at J, leaving 5 bases unmatched. CDR3 DNA sequence: TGTGCCAGCAGTTCGGGACAGTACTATCAGCCCCAGCATTTT. It yields the protein CASSSGQYYQPQHF.

This rearrangement joins TRBV28 to TRBJ2-1; 10 nucleotides match TRBD1. This CDR3 has 16 residues. The junction had 8 bases not matched to a gene; V was cut back by 4 bases and J by 5 bases. Per germline, CDR1 MDHEN and CDR2 SYDVKM. In DNA form, the CDR3 reads TGTGCCAGCAGTTGGCCCCGACAGGGGGCGGACAATGAGCAGTTCTTC. It specifies CASSWPRQGADNEQFF.

This chain connects TRBV5-1 to TRBJ1-2; the D gene is possibly TRBD1 (6 bases). The CDR3 sequence is 14 residues long. V lost 0 bases, J lost 5 bases, and 11 bases lay in between. Germline loops: CDR1 SGHRS, CDR2 YFSETQ. CDR3 residues: CASSLGGPIYGYTF. The CDR3 coding sequence is TGCGCCAGCAGCTTGGGGGGGCCCATTTATGGCTACACCTTC.

The chain has TRBV9 and TRBJ2-2, with D perhaps matching TRBD2 (5 bases). The CDR3 has 14 amino acids. The germline CDR1 and CDR2 sequences are SGDLS and YYNGEE. Trimming removed 3 bases at V and 4 bases at J, with 10 bases between. For the CDR3, the DNA is TGTGCCAGCAGCGCTAGCACTCCCACCGGGGAGCTGTTTTTT. This gives the protein CASSASTPTGELFF.

V usage is TRBV15 and J usage is TRBJ1-6; 8 nucleotides align to TRBD1. Per germline, CDR1 LNHNV and CDR2 YYDKDF (reference sequence). V shed 0 bases, J shed 9 bases, and the junction held 4 bases outside the gene matches. The CDR3 extends over 15 amino acids. The CDR3 sequence: CATSREYRGGSPLHF. Written as DNA, the CDR3 is TGTGCCACCAGCAGAGAGTACAGGGGGGGTTCACCCCTCCACTTT.

V and J are TRBV24-1 and TRBJ2-2; 10 positions agree with TRBD1. Germline loops: CDR1 KGHDR, CDR2 SFDVKD. There are 17 residues in the CDR3. The J segment lost 6 bases and the V segment lost 0 bases, leaving 6 bases of the junction unmatched. The CDR3 region has the DNA TGTGCCACCAGTGATTTGAAAGGACAGGGGGTTTCCGGGGAGCTGTTTTTT. Its translation is CATSDLKGQGVSGELFF.

The CDR3 DNA is TGTGCCATCGATGCGGGACTAGCGGGGAACACCGGGGAGCTGTTTTTT. Its protein is CAIDAGLAGNTGELFF. The V and J genes are TRBV2 and TRBJ2-2; 12 bases are a match to TRBD2. Germline V CDR1 and CDR2: SNHLY, FYNNEI. Trimming removed 10 bases from V and 1 base from J; junction bases left unmatched: 7. The CDR3 contains 16 residues. The full variable domain, with the rest looked up from reference TRBV2 and TRBJ2-2, is EPEVTQTPSHQVTQMGQEVILRCVPISNHLYFYWYRQILGQKVEFLVSFYNNEISEKSEIFDDQFSVERPDGSNFTLKIRSTKLEDSAMYFCAIDAGLAGNTGELFFGEGSRLTVL.

V is TRBV3-1 (or the pseudogene TRBV3-2) and J is TRBJ1-2; D possibly corresponds to TRBD1 (6 bases). Germline V CDR1 and CDR2: LGHDT, YNNKEL (reference sequence). The V end was cut by 1 base, the J end by 5 bases, with 11 bases between. This CDR3 contains 14 residues. The CDR3 DNA reads TGTGCCAGCAGCCAAGTTGACAGGAGTTATGGCTACACCTTC. Translation gives CASSQVDRSYGYTF.

This clone was observed a single time. This chain connects TRBV19 to TRBJ1-5; D perhaps matches TRBD1 (6 bases). V dropped 3 bases and J dropped 4 bases, with 16 bases sitting between them. The V gene's germline CDR1 is LNHDA and CDR2 SQIVND (reference sequence). CDR3 length: 16 residues. The CDR3 here is CASSMGTGMGNQPQHF. DNA for the CDR3: TGTGCCAGTAGTATGGGTACAGGGATGGGAAATCAGCCCCAGCATTTT.

The rearrangement joins TRBV6-7 to TRBJ2-2, with 11 bases aligning to TRBD1. TRBV6-7 is an ORF; its function is uncertain. The CDR3 runs 16 residues. The junction had 4 bases not matched to a gene; V was cut back by 2 bases and J by 5 bases. The CDR3 spells CASSYRTGGWTGELFF. The CDR3 region has the DNA TGTGCCAGCAGTTACCGGACAGGGGGCTGGACCGGGGAGCTGTTTTTT.

The chain's CDR3 is CAARPAYNSPLHF. The DNA for the CDR3 is TGTGCCGCCCGTCCGGCCTATAATTCACCCCTCCACTTT. V is TRBV28 and J is TRBJ1-6; no definite D call. CDR1 and CDR2 from the germline V gene are MDHEN and SYDVKM. The CDR3 contains 13 residues. The germline V and J ends were trimmed by 11 bases and 2 bases, with 10 bases remaining between them.

The chain is built from TRBV27 and TRBJ1-1, with D hard to call. Trimming cost V 5 bases and J 0 bases, with 10 bases left between them. The CDR3 covers 14 residues. Germline CDR1 and CDR2: MNHEY and SMNVEV (reference sequence). The CDR3 sequence: CASSPRQMNTEAFF. For the CDR3, the DNA is TGTGCCAGCAGTCCGAGACAAATGAACACTGAAGCTTTCTTT.

This clone turned up a few times. The rearrangement uses TRBV9 and TRBJ1-1; 8 bases are a match to TRBD1. The CDR3 contains 16 residues. V lost 2 bases to trimming and J lost 4 bases; unmatched junction nucleotides: 10. Germline CDR1 is SGDLS and CDR2 is YYNGEE. As DNA, the CDR3 is TGTGCCAGCAGCGTTGGGGCAGGGGGCGCGGGCACTGAAGCTTTCTTT. Translation gives CASSVGAGGAGTEAFF. Full variable domain (remainder filled in from reference TRBV9 and TRBJ1-1): DSGVTQTPKHLITATGQRVTLRCSPRSGDLSVYWYQQSLDQGLQFLIQYYNGEERAKGNILERFSAQQFPDLHSELNLSSLELGDSALYFCASSVGAGGAGTEAFFGQGTRLTVV.

The chain has TRBV3-1 (or the pseudogene TRBV3-2) and TRBJ2-1, with D possibly being TRBD2 (6 bases). The CDR3 is made up of 13 amino acids. The germline V gene encodes CDR1 LGHDT and CDR2 YNNKEL (reference sequence). V was clipped by 2 bases and J by 9 bases, with 11 bases between them. CDR3 protein: CASSQQSGREQFF. DNA for the CDR3: TGTGCCAGCAGCCAACAAAGCGGGCGTGAGCAGTTCTTC.

The V gene is TRBV7-2, the J gene TRBJ2-7; possible D gene TRBD2, 6 bases. V dropped 0 bases and J dropped 3 bases, with 15 bases sitting between them. CDR1 is SGHTA and CDR2 is FQGNSA in the germline V gene. The CDR3 is made up of 16 amino acids. This CDR3 reads CASSLAGLASRYEQYF. CDR3 sequence (DNA): TGTGCCAGCAGCTTAGCGGGGCTAGCGTCGCGCTACGAGCAGTACTTC.

V usage is TRBV2 and J usage is TRBJ1-5; D is undetermined. The V and J ends lost 2 bases and 3 bases respectively, with 14 bases between them. The CDR3 runs 16 residues. Germline lookup yields CDR1 SNHLY and CDR2 FYNNEI. In DNA form, the CDR3 reads TGTGCCAGCAGTGAAAGTGTTCCAGGTTTCAATCAGCCCCAGCATTTT. Translated: CASSESVPGFNQPQHF.

The V and J genes are TRBV7-9 and TRBJ2-3; a weak D match, TRBD2 (6 bases). Germline values: CDR1 SEHNR, CDR2 FQNEAQ (reference sequence). Trimming stripped 5 bases from V and 4 bases from J, with 16 bases between. The CDR3 extends over 15 amino acids. The CDR3 region is CASSLQVGGADTQYF. The CDR3 bases are TGTGCCAGCAGCCTACAGGTTGGCGGGGCAGATACGCAGTATTTT.

The count of this clone is one. This chain joins TRBV28 and TRBJ1-5; D ambiguous. The CDR3 totals 15 residues. Germline CDR1 is MDHEN and CDR2 is SYDVKM. With 7 bases removed from V and 4 bases from J, the gap between germline ends came to 17 bases. The CDR3 sequence is CASTPPTHLNQPQHF. Here the CDR3 DNA reads TGTGCCAGCACACCCCCGACACACCTTAATCAGCCCCAGCATTTT.

CDR3 in DNA: TGTGCCAGCAGCTTAGGCGACGGGACTAGAGGGTCAGATACGCAGTATTTT. Translation gives CASSLGDGTRGSDTQYF. The rearrangement uses TRBV5-8 and TRBJ2-3; 8 nucleotides agree with TRBD2. Germline V gene sequence: CDR1 SGHTS, CDR2 YDEGEE. The CDR3 runs to 17 residues. V dropped 2 bases and J dropped 4; count of bases not matched to a gene: 12.

V is TRBV30 and J is TRBJ2-7; 9 nucleotides align to TRBD2. The V gene end was trimmed by 4 bases and the J gene end by 5 bases; junction bases not matched to a gene: 9. Germline-derived CDR1 and CDR2 are GTSNPN and SVGIG (reference sequence). The CDR3 is 14 residues long. The chain's CDR3 is CAWTPTSGTNEQYF. DNA of the CDR3: TGTGCCTGGACTCCGACTAGCGGAACTAACGAGCAGTACTTC.

This chain joins TRBV12-3 or TRBV12-4 and TRBJ1-1; D is perhaps TRBD1 (6 bases). The CDR3 loop spans 13 amino acids. V shed 3 bases and J shed 9 bases, with 14 bases lying between them. The CDR3 bases are TGTGCCAGCAGTTTTGTTGGGGGGGCTCAAGCTTTCTTT. Translated, it gives CASSFVGGAQAFF.